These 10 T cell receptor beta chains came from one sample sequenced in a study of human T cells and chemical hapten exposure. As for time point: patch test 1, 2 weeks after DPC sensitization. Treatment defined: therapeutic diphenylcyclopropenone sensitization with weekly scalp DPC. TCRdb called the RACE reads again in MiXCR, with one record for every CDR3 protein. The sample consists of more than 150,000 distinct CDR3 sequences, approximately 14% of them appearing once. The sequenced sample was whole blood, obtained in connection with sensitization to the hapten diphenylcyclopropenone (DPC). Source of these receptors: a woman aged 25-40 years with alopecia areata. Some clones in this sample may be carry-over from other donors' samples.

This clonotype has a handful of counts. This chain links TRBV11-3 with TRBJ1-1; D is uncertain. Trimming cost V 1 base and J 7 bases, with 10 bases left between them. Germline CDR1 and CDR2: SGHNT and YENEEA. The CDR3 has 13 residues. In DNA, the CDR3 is TGTGCCAGCAGCTTAGGCCCCCGCGTTGAAGCTTTCTTT. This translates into CASSLGPRVEAFF.

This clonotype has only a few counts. Written as DNA, the CDR3 is TGTGCCAGCTCACCAGGACGGATTAATCAGCCCCAGCATTTT. It codes for CASSPGRINQPQHF. This sequence joins TRBV18 and TRBJ1-5; D not resolved. CDR1 is KGHSH, CDR2 LQKENI, per germline. V lost 2 bases and J 4 bases, leaving 9 bases between the germline ends. The CDR3 extends over 14 amino acids.

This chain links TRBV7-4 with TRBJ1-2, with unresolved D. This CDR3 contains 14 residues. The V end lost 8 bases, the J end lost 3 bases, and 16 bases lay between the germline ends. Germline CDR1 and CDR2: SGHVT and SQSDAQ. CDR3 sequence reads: CASDEGRRHYGYTF. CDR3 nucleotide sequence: TGTGCCAGCGACGAAGGGCGGCGCCACTATGGCTACACCTTC.

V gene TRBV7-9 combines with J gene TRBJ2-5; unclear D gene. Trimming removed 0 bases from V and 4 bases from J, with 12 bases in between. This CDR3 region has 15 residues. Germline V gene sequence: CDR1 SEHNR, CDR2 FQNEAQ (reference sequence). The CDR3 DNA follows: TGTGCCAGCAGCTTAGCACCGGGCTGGGGAGAGACCCAGTACTTC. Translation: CASSLAPGWGETQYF.

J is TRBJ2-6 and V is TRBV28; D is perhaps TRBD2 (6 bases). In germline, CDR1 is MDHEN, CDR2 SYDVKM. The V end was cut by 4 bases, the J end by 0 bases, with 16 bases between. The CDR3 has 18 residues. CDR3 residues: CASSSPGTATSGANVLTF. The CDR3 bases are TGTGCCAGCAGTTCTCCCGGGACTGCAACCTCTGGGGCCAACGTCCTGACTTTC.

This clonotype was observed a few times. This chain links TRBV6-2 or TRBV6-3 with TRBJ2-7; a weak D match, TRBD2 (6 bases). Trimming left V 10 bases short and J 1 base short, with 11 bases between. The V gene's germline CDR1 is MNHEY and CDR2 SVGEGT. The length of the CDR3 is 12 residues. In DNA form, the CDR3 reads TGTGCCATCTCGGGACTTTCCTACGAGCAGTACTTC. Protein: CAISGLSYEQYF.

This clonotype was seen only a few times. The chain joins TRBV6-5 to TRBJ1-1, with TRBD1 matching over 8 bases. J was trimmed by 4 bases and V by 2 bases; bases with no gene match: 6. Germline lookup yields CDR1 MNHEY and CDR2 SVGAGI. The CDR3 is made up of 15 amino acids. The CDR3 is CASSYGRGPGTEAFF. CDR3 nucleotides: TGTGCCAGCAGTTACGGCAGGGGGCCGGGCACTGAAGCTTTCTTT.

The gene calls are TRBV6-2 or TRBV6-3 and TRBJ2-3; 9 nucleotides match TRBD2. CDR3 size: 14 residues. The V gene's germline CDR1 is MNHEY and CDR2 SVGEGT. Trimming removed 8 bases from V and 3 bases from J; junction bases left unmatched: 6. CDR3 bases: TGTGCCAGCGAACCGGGACTAGCAACAGATACGCAGTATTTT. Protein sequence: CASEPGLATDTQYF.

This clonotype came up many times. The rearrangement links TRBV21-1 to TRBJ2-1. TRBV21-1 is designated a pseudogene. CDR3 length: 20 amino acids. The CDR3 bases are TGTGCCAGCAGCAAAGCTAGGACCAGACCTCTCACCTGCTCCTACAATGAGCAGTTCTTC. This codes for CASSKARTRPLTCSYNEQFF.

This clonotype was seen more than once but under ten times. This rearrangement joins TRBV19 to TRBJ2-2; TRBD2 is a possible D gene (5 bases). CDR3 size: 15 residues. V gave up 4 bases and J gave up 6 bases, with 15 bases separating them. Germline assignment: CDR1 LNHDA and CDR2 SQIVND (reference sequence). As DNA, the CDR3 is TGTGCCAGTAGTACCCAACGTGGTAGCGCCGGGGAGCTGTTTTTT. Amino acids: CASSTQRGSAGELFF.